The 25 T cell receptor beta chains reported below all come from one sample, sequenced in a study of T-cell memory formation after mild COVID-19. TCRdb analysed the 5' RACE reads with MiXCR anew, one entry per CDR3 protein. The data contain nearly 110,000 distinct CDR3 sequences, about an eighth of them singletons. The sequencing input was PBMCs or a T cell subset sorted from them (not recorded which). All receptors come from an adult woman who had mild COVID-19 (a few samples of this study predate the infection). Cell type and time point are not known.

At least ten counts were recorded for this clonotype. The CDR3 reads CASKMRAGGRIEQFF. The CDR3, as DNA: TGTGCCAGCAAGATGAGGGCGGGAGGGAGGATTGAGCAGTTCTTC. The V and J genes are TRBV6-5 and TRBJ2-1; 9 nucleotides line up with TRBD2. The germline V gene encodes CDR1 MNHEY and CDR2 SVGAGI. The CDR3 contains 15 residues. J lost 9 bases, V lost 7 bases, and 13 bases had no gene match.

V gene TRBV7-6 combines with J gene TRBJ1-2, with D possibly matching TRBD1 (5 bases). The germline V gene encodes CDR1 SGHVS and CDR2 FNYEAQ. The CDR3 has 14 residues. V was shortened by 5 bases and J by 7 bases, with 17 bases between the two germline ends. The CDR3 nucleotides are TGTGCCAGCAGCAGCCCCGGGACCACGGGTGGCTACACCTTC. Amino acid sequence: CASSSPGTTGGYTF.

The rearrangement uses TRBV29-1 and TRBJ2-7, with D uncertain. V lost 0 bases and J lost 1, with 7 bases in between. Germline CDR1 and CDR2: SQVTM and ANQGSEA. The CDR3 sequence is 13 residues long. The CDR3 loop is CSVEDRGSYEQYF. For the CDR3, the DNA is TGCAGCGTTGAAGATCGAGGATCCTACGAGCAGTACTTC.

The gene calls are TRBV29-1 and TRBJ1-1; possibly TRBD1 for D (6 bases). Trimming removed 0 bases at V and 0 bases at J, with 11 bases between. Germline loops: CDR1 SQVTM, CDR2 ANQGSEA. This CDR3 comprises 15 residues. DNA of the CDR3: TGCAGCGTTGAAGAAACAGGGTACATGAACACTGAAGCTTTCTTT. Its translation is CSVEETGYMNTEAFF. The complete variable domain, with remaining parts taken from reference TRBV29-1 and TRBJ1-1, reads SAVISQKPSRDICQRGTSLTIQCQVDSQVTMMFWYRQQPGQSLTLIATANQGSEATYESGFVIDKFPISRPNLTFSTLTVSNMSPEDSSIYLCSVEETGYMNTEAFFGQGTRLTVV.

In its sample, this clonotype was seen many times. The chain links TRBV13 to TRBJ2-1, with D unresolved. The V end was cut by 5 bases, the J end by 0 bases, with 8 bases between. CDR1 PRHDT and CDR2 FYEKMQ come from the germline V gene (reference sequence). The CDR3 consists of 14 residues. In DNA form, the CDR3 reads TGTGCCAGCAGCCCACGCAGCTCCTACAATGAGCAGTTCTTC. Protein: CASSPRSSYNEQFF.

The CDR3 DNA follows: TGCAGGGCTCCGACAGGGGGCTACGAGCAGTACTTC. Translation gives CRAPTGGYEQYF. The chain links TRBV20-1 to TRBJ2-7, with TRBD1 matching 9 bases. This CDR3 spans 12 amino acids. Germline values: CDR1 DFQATT, CDR2 SNEGSKA (reference sequence).

The chain employs TRBV7-9 and TRBJ1-1; D gene ambiguous. Germline assignment: CDR1 SEHNR and CDR2 FQNEAQ (reference sequence). V gave up 2 bases and J gave up 3 bases, with 7 bases separating them. The CDR3 has 13 residues. CDR3 bases: TGTGCCAGCAGCTTATCTGGATACACTGAAGCTTTCTTT. It specifies CASSLSGYTEAFF.

This clonotype has a count of ten or more. The rearrangement joins TRBV11-2 to TRBJ2-1; D perhaps matches TRBD2 (6 bases). Trimming cost V 1 base and J 0 bases, with 7 bases left between them. Germline CDR1 SGHAT, CDR2 FQNNGV. The CDR3 runs to 15 residues. CDR3 DNA sequence: TGTGCCAGCAGCTTAGCCGGGAGCTCCTACAATGAGCAGTTCTTC. Residues: CASSLAGSSYNEQFF.

Only a few counts were recorded for this clonotype. The J gene is TRBJ2-1, the V gene TRBV7-9; D remains ambiguous. CDR1 is SEHNR and CDR2 is FQNEAQ in the germline V gene (reference sequence). Trimming took 5 bases from V and 1 from J, leaving 9 bases between them. The CDR3 spans 14 residues. The CDR3 DNA reads TGTGCCAGCAGCCAACAAAGTTCCTACAATGAGCAGTTCTTC. The encoded protein is CASSQQSSYNEQFF.

V usage is TRBV12-3 or TRBV12-4 and J usage is TRBJ2-3; 11 bases match TRBD2. V was pared by 5 bases and J by 6 bases, with 7 bases of the junction left unmatched. The CDR3 consists of 15 residues. The CDR3 spells CASSARLAGLDTQYF. For the CDR3, the DNA is TGTGCCAGCAGTGCCCGACTAGCGGGACTGGATACGCAGTATTTT.

This clonotype has just a few counts. The chain links TRBV19 to TRBJ2-7; the D gene is possibly TRBD1 (5 bases). The CDR3 contains 15 residues. The V and J ends lost 3 bases and 4 bases respectively, with 16 bases between them. CDR1 is LNHDA, CDR2 SQIVND, per germline (reference sequence). The CDR3 bases are TGTGCCAGTAGTATCGCCGGACAAGGGCCGTACGAGCAGTACTTC. Protein product: CASSIAGQGPYEQYF.

This clonotype was recorded many times. J is TRBJ2-1 and V is TRBV12-3 or TRBV12-4; maybe TRBD1 (6 bases). V lost 0 bases to trimming and J lost 8 bases, with 14 bases between them. The CDR3 runs 15 residues. The CDR3 region is CASSLARREGDEQFF. CDR3 nucleotide sequence: TGTGCCAGCAGTTTAGCTAGGCGTGAGGGGGATGAGCAGTTCTTC.

V and J are TRBV27 and TRBJ2-1; D not resolved. The germline V and J ends were trimmed by 6 bases and 2 bases, with 17 bases remaining between them. The germline V gene has CDR1 MNHEY and CDR2 SMNVEV (reference sequence). This CDR3 spans 16 amino acids. In nucleotides, the CDR3 is TGTGCCAGCAGGGGGTTCGGCCAGAGTACCTACAATGAGCAGTTCTTC. Encoded protein: CASRGFGQSTYNEQFF.

This clonotype has only a few counts. The chain couples TRBV27 to TRBJ2-3; 8 nucleotides align to TRBD2. This CDR3 has 17 residues. J lost 3 bases, V lost 5 bases, and 13 bases had no gene match. Germline V lookup: CDR1 MNHEY, CDR2 SMNVEV (reference sequence). CDR3 protein: CASSPLPGGSRTDTQYF. CDR3 DNA: TGTGCCAGCAGTCCACTCCCGGGGGGGAGCCGGACAGATACGCAGTATTTT.

In its sample, this clonotype was seen a few times. The chain couples TRBV29-1 to TRBJ2-3; D might be TRBD2 (5 bases). V was cut by 6 bases and J by 0 bases, with 16 bases left in between. Germline V lookup: CDR1 SQVTM, CDR2 ANQGSEA. The CDR3 runs 15 residues. The CDR3 reads CSVLEGLASTDTQYF. In nucleotides, the CDR3 is TGCAGCGTCCTAGAAGGACTGGCTAGCACAGATACGCAGTATTTT.

The CDR3 is CASSPNRETQYF. The CDR3 DNA follows: TGTGCCAGCAGTCCCAATCGGGAGACCCAGTACTTC. The rearrangement uses TRBV12-3 or TRBV12-4 and TRBJ2-5; the D is unclear. There are 12 residues in the CDR3. The V and J ends lost 5 bases and 5 bases respectively, with 9 bases between them.

This clonotype appeared a few times. The V and J genes are TRBV4-1 and TRBJ2-5; 10 bases agree with TRBD1. The V gene end was trimmed by 1 base and the J gene end by 5 bases; junction bases not matched to a gene: 4. The CDR3 extends over 15 amino acids. Germline V gives CDR1 MGHRA, CDR2 YSYEKL. CDR3 loop: CASSQVWTGGETQYF. CDR3 bases: TGCGCCAGCAGCCAAGTGTGGACAGGGGGGGAGACCCAGTACTTC.

At least ten counts were recorded for this clonotype. The chain couples TRBV27 to TRBJ2-2, with 7 bases matching TRBD2. Germline loops: CDR1 MNHEY, CDR2 SMNVEV (reference sequence). This CDR3 is built from 15 residues. J was trimmed by 5 bases and V by 3 bases; bases with no gene match: 6. In DNA, the CDR3 is TGTGCCAGCAGTTTGGGGCTAGCGGTAACCGGGGAGCTGTTTTTT. Amino acids: CASSLGLAVTGELFF.

V usage is TRBV24-1 and J usage is TRBJ2-3, with D uncertain. CDR3 length: 14 residues. The germline gives CDR1 KGHDR, CDR2 SFDVKD. Trimming pared 1 base from V and 1 base from J, leaving 5 bases between. CDR3 DNA: TGTGCCACCAGTGATTTTACAGGCACAGATACGCAGTATTTT. The encoded protein is CATSDFTGTDTQYF.

The V gene is TRBV23-1, the J gene TRBJ2-4, with D perhaps matching TRBD1 or TRBD2 (6 bases each). TRBV23-1 belongs to the ORF category, with a function that is uncertain. V lost 2 bases and J lost 6, with 11 bases in between. The CDR3 extends over 14 amino acids. In DNA form, the CDR3 reads TGCGCCAGCAGTCAAAAACAGGGAGGAAACATTCAGTACTTC. As protein: CASSQKQGGNIQYF.

There are many counts of this clonotype. J is TRBJ2-5 and V is TRBV7-8; D call uncertain. This CDR3 region has 14 residues. V shed 5 bases and J shed 5 bases, with 15 bases lying between them. CDR1 and CDR2 from the germline V gene are SGHVS and FQNEAQ. Here the CDR3 reads CASSTNTDAETQYF. CDR3 in DNA: TGTGCCAGCAGCACGAACACCGACGCGGAGACCCAGTACTTC.

This clonotype was counted a few times. V gene TRBV6-4 combines with J gene TRBJ2-1, with 11 bases identical to TRBD2. The CDR3 loop spans 20 amino acids. Trimming removed 0 bases from V and 0 bases from J; junction bases left unmatched: 10. The germline V gene encodes CDR1 MRHNA and CDR2 SNTAGT. This chain's CDR3 is CASSDSKLAGGSSSYNEQFF. Written as DNA, the CDR3 is TGTGCCAGCAGTGACTCGAAGCTAGCGGGAGGTTCTAGCTCCTACAATGAGCAGTTCTTC.

The chain recombines TRBV11-2 with TRBJ2-1; D is uncertain. Germline V gene sequence: CDR1 SGHAT, CDR2 FQNNGV. CDR3 length: 15 residues. V lost 4 bases and J lost 0, with 10 bases in between. The CDR3 here is CASSSGGYSYNEQFF. The CDR3 bases are TGTGCCAGCAGCTCAGGTGGGTACTCCTACAATGAGCAGTTCTTC.

Written as DNA, the CDR3 is TGTGCCACCAGGGGTCGTGGGGACAATGAGCAGTTCTTC. Its protein product is CATRGRGDNEQFF. The V and J genes are TRBV6-2 or TRBV6-3 and TRBJ2-1, with D possibly being TRBD1 (6 bases). V lost 10 bases to trimming and J lost 5 bases, with 15 bases between them. From germline, CDR1 is MNHEY and CDR2 SVGEGT. The CDR3 is 13 residues long.

The J gene is TRBJ2-1, the V gene TRBV27; 8 nucleotides line up with TRBD2. The CDR3 has 14 residues. Trimming cost V 6 bases and J 4 bases; bases outside gene matches: 5. Germline lookup yields CDR1 MNHEY and CDR2 SMNVEV (reference sequence). Here the CDR3 reads CASRPLAGYNEQFF. The CDR3 DNA follows: TGTGCCAGCAGGCCGCTAGCGGGTTACAATGAGCAGTTCTTC.